This T cell receptor (beta chain) was recorded in a study of T cell responses to AZD1222 COVID-19 vaccine listed by TCRdb under 2021. With respect to the entire study: AZD1222 recipients with second doses at about 4 weeks or about 12 weeks were pooled, because spike-specific TCR depth and breadth did not differ between schedules. A total of 230 to 250 trial participants underwent TCR sequencing, of whom around 200 received two doses of AZD1222 and about 25 received two doses of the MenACWY control vaccine. Enrollment into the trials was organized by age into subgroups of 18-55, 56-69 and 70-plus years, and those subgroups contained roughly 140, 27 and 60 TCR-sequenced participants, respectively. The research as a whole found: The 56-69-year group was small, and its depth increase did not reach significance, likely because of low power. A significant rise in spike-specific TCR breadth and depth was observed after two AZD1222 doses relative to day 0 and relative to MenACWY recipients. Reportedly, close to half of the unique spike-specific TCRs recognized epitopes lying outside the regions that are mutated in the B.1.351 and B.1.1.7 variants. No day 14 peak-response samples were available, so repertoires were characterized only after the peak T cell response. Conclusions about previously exposed vaccinees are limited because only six or seven AZD1222 recipients were SARS-CoV-2 seropositive at baseline. The vaccine-associated CD4 TCRs covered the entire spike protein, and the dominant responses fell in regions 160-218 and 743-854. Participants were mostly white British, with more females than males. The authors suggested clonal diversity may have been underestimated.

This clone was seen once. What antigen it recognizes has not been identified. Base qualities are missing; no much larger clone stands one base away. Here V drops 0 bases and J drops 1 base, and the junction holds 6 bases not matched to any gene. Its CDR3 holds 17 amino acids, cysteine through phenylalanine. CDR3 DNA is the only sequence kept; it has 51 bases, read in frame from the first base. CDR1 KGHSH and CDR2 LQKENI were looked up in the germline V gene. The intended sense of this specimen's time point label: baseline before first vaccination. Samples from vaccinated people were obtained from the UK trials COV001 and COV002, which included a single-blind randomized controlled phase 2/3 trial of AZD1222 (ChAdOx1 nCoV-19) in healthy adults. Trial participant PBMC samples were collected at day 0 and day 28 after the second dose for TCRbeta chain sequencing. The CDR3 regions of human TCRbeta chains were analyzed by immunosequencing. The paper's data handling went like this. Repertoire TCRs were checked for matches against a reference library of SARS-CoV-2-specific TCRs that had been generated using the MIRA antigen-specificity platform. Breadth meant the fraction of unique TCRs that were SARS-CoV-2-associated, whereas depth meant the fraction of total T cells that were SARS-CoV-2-associated. Using the MIRA data, each spike-specific TCR was mapped to the spike region that the TCR reacts to and placed in a CD4 or CD8 class. Log10-transformed breadth and depth values were compared by one-way ANOVA with Sidak's multiple comparisons tests. This immuneACCESS table, as held by TCRdb, lists in-frame sequences with V and J called but not all clones. Of the missing ones, under half trace to an unresolved V gene in checked studies; the others have no known cause. That table gives V, J and clone size, and the DNA gave D and trimming. The sample table shows 200,000 or so clones, and 80% to 95% are seen once. The biggest ten clones account for roughly 10% of the sample.

The receptor was isolated from an adult in good health. Here the chain combines TRBV18 and TRBJ2-4; 7 bases in the middle match TRBD1. This sample comprised peripheral blood, obtained on day 0 of AZD1222 vaccination. The CDR3 is CASSPPGTAGAKNIQYF. The sequenced DNA: TGTGCCAGCTCACCACCGGGGACAGCTGGGGCCAAAAACATTCAGTACTTC.